This T cell receptor (beta chain) stems from a study of T-cell memory formation after mild COVID-19. V dropped 5 bases and J dropped 0 bases, with 11 bases sitting between them. Germline V gives CDR1 MDHEN, CDR2 SYDVKM. This CDR3 has 14 residues. Constant-segment primers were used for 5'RACE, and the resulting TCR alpha and TCR beta cDNA libraries carried sample barcodes and UMIs. MiXCR, applied by TCRdb to the 5' RACE reads, yields one record per CDR3 protein. This sample yields 150,000 or so distinct CDR3 sequences, of which roughly 15% are seen a single time; about 14% belongs to the top ten. Study conclusions and caveats: In second-wave clones peaking day 37, SARS-CoV-2 specificity remained unconfirmed.

Details on this clonotype: The target antigen is unknown.

Sequencing input: PBMCs or a T cell subset sorted from them (not recorded which). The chain recombines TRBV28 with TRBJ2-7, with a tentative D call TRBD1 (6 bases). This clonotype was obtained from an adult woman who had mild COVID-19 (a few samples of this study predate the infection). Cell type and time point are not known. DNA for the CDR3: TGTGCCAGCAGTATTCCGACAGGCTCCTACGAGCAGTACTTC. It is translated as CASSIPTGSYEQYF. The variable domain in full, with the rest retrieved from reference TRBV28 and TRBJ2-7, is DVKVTQSSRYLVKRTGEKVFLECVQDMDHENMFWYRQDPGLGLRLIYFSYDVKMKEKGDIPEGYSVSREKKERFSLILESASTNQTSMYLCASSIPTGSYEQYFGPGTRLTVT.